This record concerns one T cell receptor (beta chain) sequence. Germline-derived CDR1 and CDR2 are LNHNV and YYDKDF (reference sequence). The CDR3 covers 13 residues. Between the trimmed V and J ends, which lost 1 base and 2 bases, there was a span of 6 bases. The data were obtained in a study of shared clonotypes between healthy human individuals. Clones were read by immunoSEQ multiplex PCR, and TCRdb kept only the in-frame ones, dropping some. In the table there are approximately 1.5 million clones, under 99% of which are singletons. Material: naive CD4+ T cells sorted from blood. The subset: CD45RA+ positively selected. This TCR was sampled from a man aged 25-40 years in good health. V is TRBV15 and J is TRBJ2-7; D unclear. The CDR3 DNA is TGTGCCACCAGCAGAGGGATAACCTACGAGCAGTACTTC. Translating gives CATSRGITYEQYF.